The entry below describes one T cell receptor beta chain. The CDR3 contains 18 residues. Germline assignment: CDR1 SGHVS and CDR2 FNYEAQ. The V and J ends lost 5 bases and 5 bases respectively, with 24 bases between them. The data originate from a study of blood T cell repertoires in COVID-19. Study at large: Sites across the United States, Italy and Spain contributed samples from acute and convalescent COVID-19. T cells, B-cell-depleted T cells, or PBMCs provided the cDNA or gDNA that served as material.

In the original workflow: Amplification with reference gene primers provided the estimates of nucleated cell counts. Profiling relied on immunoSEQ multiplex PCR, and the TCRdb table lists in-frame clones only, not all of them. The DNA gave D and trimming, while V, J and clone size come from that table. This table holds 88,000 or so clones, approximately 90% found once. The J gene is TRBJ1-4, the V gene TRBV7-6; no definite D call. The sequenced sample was peripheral blood. The source is a man in his fifties with acute or convalescent COVID-19. The CDR3: CASSPLRVGRAENEKLFF. The CDR3 bases are TGTGCCAGCAGCCCTTTGAGAGTTGGGAGGGCTGAGAATGAAAAACTGTTTTTT.